These 19 T cell receptor beta chains originate from one sample sequenced in a study of blood T cell repertoires in COVID-19. Only in-frame clones appear in the TCRdb table, and some are missing; sequencing was by immunoSEQ multiplex PCR. The table lists some 340,000 clones, about 87% of them singletons. What was sequenced was PBMCs or T cells enriched from blood (not recorded which). These receptors all stem from a woman aged 30 to 39 who had recovered from COVID-19.

The chain recombines TRBV30 with TRBJ1-6; possibly TRBD1 for D (5 bases). With 7 bases removed from V and 7 bases from J, the gap between germline ends came to 17 bases. From germline, CDR1 is GTSNPN and CDR2 SVGIG (reference sequence). The length of the CDR3 is 14 residues. Here the CDR3 DNA reads TGTGCCTCCGAATGGGCAGGGTTCAATTCACCCCTCCACTTT. Protein product: CASEWAGFNSPLHF.

The chain joins TRBV7-2 to TRBJ2-2; TRBD2 agrees at 7 bases. CDR1 and CDR2 from the germline V gene are SGHTA and FQGNSA. The CDR3 contains 15 residues. V was pared by 2 bases and J by 8 bases, with 8 bases of the junction left unmatched. The DNA for the CDR3 is TGTGCCAGCAGCTTATTGGGGGGGTCCACTGGGGAGCTGTTTTTT. Amino acid sequence: CASSLLGGSTGELFF. The entire variable domain, with the rest obtained from reference TRBV7-2 and TRBJ2-2, is as follows: GAGVSQSPSNKVTEKGKDVELRCDPISGHTALYWYRQSLGQGLEFLIYFQGNSAPDKSGLPSDRFSAERTGGSVSTLTIQRTQQEDSAVYLCASSLLGGSTGELFFGEGSRLTVL.

The genes are TRBV3-1 (or the pseudogene TRBV3-2) and TRBJ1-4; maybe TRBD1 (6 bases). In germline, CDR1 is LGHDT, CDR2 YNNKEL (reference sequence). This CDR3 is built from 15 residues. V was cut by 1 base and J by 2 bases, with 8 bases left in between. DNA of the CDR3: TGTGCCAGCAGCCAAGCTGGGGGCACTAATGAAAAACTGTTTTTT. It is translated as CASSQAGGTNEKLFF.

Only a few counts were recorded for this clone. The rearrangement uses TRBV10-3 and TRBJ2-2; no reliable D call. Germline V gives CDR1 ENHRY, CDR2 SYGVKD. This CDR3 has 14 amino acids. Trimming took 10 bases from V and 0 from J, leaving 12 bases between them. In DNA form, the CDR3 reads TGTGCCACCTTAAGAATAGCGAACACCGGGGAGCTGTTTTTT. Translating it yields CATLRIANTGELFF.

The J gene is TRBJ1-1, the V gene TRBV5-5; TRBD1 aligns across 7 bases. The CDR3 is 14 amino acids. Germline loops: CDR1 SGHKS, CDR2 YYEKEE (reference sequence). V shed 7 bases, J shed 1 base, and the junction held 7 bases outside the gene matches. Written as DNA, the CDR3 is TGTGCCAGCTGGCCGAGGACAGGGAACACTGAAGCTTTCTTT. Protein product: CASWPRTGNTEAFF.

The chain recombines TRBV18 with TRBJ2-1; the D gene is possibly TRBD1 (5 bases). The V gene lost 6 bases and the J gene lost 4 bases, with 13 bases spanning the gap. Per germline, CDR1 KGHSH and CDR2 LQKENI. The CDR3 is 14 residues long. CDR3 bases: TGTGCCAGCTCGAACAGGACCGCATACAATGAGCAGTTCTTC. This sequence encodes CASSNRTAYNEQFF. The variable domain in full, with the rest retrieved from reference TRBV18 and TRBJ2-1, is NAGVMQNPRHLVRRRGQEARLRCSPMKGHSHVYWYRQLPEEGLKFMVYLQKENIIDESGMPKERFSAEFPKEGPSILRIQQVVRGDSAAYFCASSNRTAYNEQFFGPGTRLTVL.

The chain uses TRBV7-9 and TRBJ2-5; tentatively, D is TRBD1 (7 bases). The V end lost 4 bases, the J end lost 2 bases, and 14 bases lay between the germline ends. The CDR3 runs to 15 residues. CDR1 is SEHNR, CDR2 FQNEAQ, per germline (reference sequence). For the CDR3, the DNA is TGTGCCAGCAGCTCCCAGGGGGGAGGTCAAGAGACCCAGTACTTC. Encoded protein: CASSSQGGGQETQYF.

This clone occurred once. The CDR3 region is CASSAPSGGGDTQYF. CDR3 in DNA: TGTGCCAGCAGCGCTCCCAGCGGGGGGGGAGATACGCAGTATTTT. The chain links TRBV9 to TRBJ2-3; the match to TRBD2 covers 10 bases. The CDR3 totals 15 residues. V lost 3 bases to trimming and J lost 5 bases; unmatched junction nucleotides: 6. Looked up from germline, CDR1 is SGDLS and CDR2 is YYNGEE.

CDR3 protein: CASSPQTTGSFSPLHF. The DNA for the CDR3 is TGTGCCAGCAGCCCCCAAACGACAGGGTCCTTCTCACCCCTCCACTTT. The chain links TRBV7-2 to TRBJ1-6; 7 positions agree with TRBD1. The CDR3 sequence is 16 residues long. The trim removed 5 bases at V and 10 bases at J, leaving 14 bases unmatched. Germline V gives CDR1 SGHTA, CDR2 FQGNSA.

The gene calls are TRBV2 and TRBJ1-6; 10 bases match TRBD1. CDR1 is SNHLY and CDR2 is FYNNEI in the germline V gene. The CDR3 is 17 amino acids. V trimming: 4 bases; J trimming: 7 bases; junction bases outside the gene matches: 10. CDR3 sequence reads: CASSVLPGQGNNSPLHF. The CDR3 DNA reads as TGTGCCAGCAGTGTACTACCGGGACAGGGGAACAATTCACCCCTCCACTTT.

This rearrangement joins TRBV7-2 to TRBJ1-2; 8 bases fit TRBD1. J was trimmed by 6 bases and V by 4 bases; bases with no gene match: 4. Germline V CDR1 and CDR2: SGHTA, FQGNSA. The CDR3 has 13 residues. The DNA of the CDR3 is TGTGCCAGCAGCTCACGGACAGGGCATGGCTACACCTTC. It translates to CASSSRTGHGYTF.

The chain uses TRBV7-9 and TRBJ2-3; the match to TRBD2 covers 9 bases. The V and J ends lost 1 base and 2 bases, in that order; junction bases with no gene match: 7. The CDR3 contains 17 residues. Germline assignment: CDR1 SEHNR and CDR2 FQNEAQ (reference sequence). CDR3 in amino acids: CASSLGLAGGNTDTQYF. CDR3 nucleotide sequence: TGTGCCAGCAGCTTAGGTTTGGCGGGGGGGAACACAGATACGCAGTATTTT.

V gene TRBV10-3 combines with J gene TRBJ1-4; no definite D call. Germline V gene data show CDR1 as ENHRY and CDR2 as SYGVKD. The CDR3 runs to 13 residues. Trimming pared 8 bases from V and 0 bases from J, leaving 7 bases between. The CDR3 loop is CAIGEATNEKLFF. DNA for the CDR3: TGTGCCATCGGAGAGGCAACTAATGAAAAACTGTTTTTT.

In its sample, this clone was seen many times. The rearrangement links TRBV27 to TRBJ2-1; D is ambiguous. CDR1 is MNHEY, CDR2 SMNVEV, per germline (reference sequence). The CDR3 extends over 13 amino acids. Trimming took off 0 bases at V and 7 bases at J, with 7 bases between the two ends. In DNA, the CDR3 is TGTGCCAGCAGTTTATCGGCAAGAAATGAGCAGTTCTTC. As protein: CASSLSARNEQFF.

This chain joins TRBV11-1 and TRBJ2-1, with no clear D. This CDR3 is built from 16 residues. V was pared by 5 bases and J by 3 bases, with 17 bases between. Germline V gene lookup returns CDR1 SGHAT and CDR2 FQDESV (reference sequence). The CDR3 here is CASSPFRGTLYNEQFF. The CDR3 DNA reads as TGTGCCAGCAGCCCCTTCCGTGGTACTCTCTACAATGAGCAGTTCTTC.

This sequence joins TRBV18 and TRBJ1-5; possible D gene TRBD1, 5 bases. Trimming took 4 bases from V and 0 from J, leaving 10 bases between them. The CDR3 consists of 15 residues. CDR1 is KGHSH and CDR2 is LQKENI in the germline V gene. CDR3 protein: CASSRRGDSNQPQHF. CDR3 DNA sequence: TGTGCCAGCTCACGTCGGGGGGATAGCAATCAGCCCCAGCATTTT.

CDR3 in amino acids: CASSPPTAAEEKLFF. The CDR3, as DNA: TGTGCCAGCTCACCTCCTACGGCGGCTGAAGAAAAACTGTTTTTT. The chain joins TRBV18 to TRBJ1-4; D not resolved. The germline gives CDR1 KGHSH, CDR2 LQKENI. V was trimmed by 3 bases and J by 8 bases, leaving 16 bases between them. The CDR3 contains 15 residues.

V gene TRBV21-1 combines with J gene TRBJ2-1; the listed D gene, TRBD2, was not tested against the DNA. TRBV21-1 has pseudogene status. The CDR3 totals 15 residues. The CDR3 DNA is TGTGCCAGCAGCAAATCCGTCCTAGCGGGTAATGAGCAGTTCTTC. Its protein product is CASSKSVLAGNEQFF.

The CDR3 nucleotides read TGCAGTGCTAGTTTATTTACTAGCGTGAACCACAATGAGCAGTTCTTC. Its protein is CSASLFTSVNHNEQFF. The V and J genes are TRBV20-1 and TRBJ2-1; 7 nucleotides agree with TRBD2. CDR3 length: 16 amino acids. The trim removed 3 bases at V and 5 bases at J, leaving 13 bases unmatched. CDR1 and CDR2 from the germline V gene are DFQATT and SNEGSKA (reference sequence).